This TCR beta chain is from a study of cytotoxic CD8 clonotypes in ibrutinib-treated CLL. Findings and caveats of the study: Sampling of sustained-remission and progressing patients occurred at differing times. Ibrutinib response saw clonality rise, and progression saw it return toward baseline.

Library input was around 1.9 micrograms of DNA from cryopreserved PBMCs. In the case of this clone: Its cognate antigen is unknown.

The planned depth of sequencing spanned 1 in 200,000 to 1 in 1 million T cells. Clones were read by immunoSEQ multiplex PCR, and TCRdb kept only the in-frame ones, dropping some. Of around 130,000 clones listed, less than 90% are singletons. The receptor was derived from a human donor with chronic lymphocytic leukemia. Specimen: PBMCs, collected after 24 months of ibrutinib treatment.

CDR3 coding DNA: TGTGCCAGCAGCTTAAGGGGGCCATCAGAGACCCAGTACTTC. Protein sequence: CASSLRGPSETQYF. The chain employs TRBV13 and TRBJ2-5, with 7 bases that match TRBD1. Germline CDR1 and CDR2: PRHDT and FYEKMQ (reference sequence). This CDR3 has 14 residues. The trim removed 2 bases at V and 4 bases at J, leaving 4 bases unmatched.